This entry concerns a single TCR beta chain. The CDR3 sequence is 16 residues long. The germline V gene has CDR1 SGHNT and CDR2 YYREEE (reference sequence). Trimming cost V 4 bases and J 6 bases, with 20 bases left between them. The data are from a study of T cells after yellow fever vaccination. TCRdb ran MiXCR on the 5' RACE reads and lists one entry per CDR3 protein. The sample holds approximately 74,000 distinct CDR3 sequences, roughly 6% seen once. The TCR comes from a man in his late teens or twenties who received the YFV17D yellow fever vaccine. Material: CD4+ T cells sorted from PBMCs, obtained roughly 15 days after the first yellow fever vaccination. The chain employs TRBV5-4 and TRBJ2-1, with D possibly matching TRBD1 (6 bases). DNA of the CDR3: TGTGCCAGCAGCCCAGCCAAGGACAGAGCAACCAATGAGCAGTTCTTC. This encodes CASSPAKDRATNEQFF.